This T cell receptor beta chain was captured in a study of shared clonotypes between healthy human individuals (TCRdb year 2020). Regarding the complete study: The cohort included a few men and a couple of women between 18 and 49 years of age. Between about 0.8 and 9 billion PBMCs per donor were obtained by leukapheresis. To increase sequencing depth and limit assay-specific biases, different laboratories used diverse techniques to prepare libraries and sequence TCR repertoires. Blood TCR repertoires of four to six healthy adults were deeply sequenced to estimate repertoire size and the extent of clonotype sharing between individuals. For each donor, three plates each were used for CD4 naive and CD4 memory, two plates were used for CD8 naive, and one plate was used for CD8 memory. Overall study outcomes, separate from this receptor: Pairwise subsampling led to the expectation that sequencing depth would affect the degree of clonotype sharing among donors. Sampling was restricted to blood, and TCR repertoires in tissue are likely to differ from TCR repertoires in blood. Higher generation probabilities were observed for clonotypes shared by all four sorted-subset donors than for non-shared clonotypes. Sharing across several donors was observed for about 5% of naive CD4, less than 4% of naive CD8, over 2% of memory CD4, and roughly 0.4% of memory CD8 clonotypes. Incomplete sequencing was indicated by rarefaction of sorted-subset datasets, despite the large sequencing depth. The small number of donors limited the genetic and exposure-history diversity represented. Naive subsets generally had larger estimated clonotype richness than memory subsets.

Including cysteine and phenylalanine, the CDR3 has 14 amino acids. Here the CDR3 DNA is all that survives: 42 bases in frame from base 1. Deletion took 0 bases off V and 0 bases off J, with a span of 5 bases between the germline ends. From a lookup of the germline V gene, CDR1 and CDR2 are SGHRS and YFSETQ. Using the deep immunoSEQ assay, multiplex PCR amplified TCR CDR3 regions from genomic DNA. Genomic DNA extracted from each cell subset was distributed evenly over all wells of several immunoSEQ 96-well plates, and each plate served as one replicate. For sorted subsets, approximately 200 ng of genomic DNA, equivalent to some 30,000 T cell genomes, went into each replicate PCR. Purified libraries were quantified with a Qubit 3.0 fluorometer, sized on a Bioanalyzer 2100, and re-quantified with the KAPA Library Quantification kit. Every immunoSEQ 96-well plate was sequenced on a separate single-read 150-cycle Illumina NextSeq 550 flow cell. Under the source paper's analysis protocol: The immunoSEQ output contained only junctional sequences without quality scores, so filtering could not match that applied to full-length reads. To assign V/J genes and CDR3, sequences were annotated against IMGT germline references using PyIR, a Python wrapper for IgBLAST v1.9. Any read was removed if the V/J assignment was weak (E-value above 1e-6), the CDR3 was missing, or the read contained stop codons, out-of-frame junctions, or ambiguous translated residues. A V3J clonotype was defined by an identical inferred V gene, J gene, and CDR3 amino acid sequence. Percentage overlap between repertoires was calculated by dividing the number of shared unique clonotypes by the size of the smaller repertoire. Richness of each repertoire was evaluated using RTK rarefaction, the Chao1 estimator, and Recon v2.1 estimates of unobserved clonotypes. For all TCRbeta clonotypes obtained by the gDNA method from four donors, generation probabilities were computed with OLGA. TCRdb took this table from immuneACCESS and kept in-frame rearrangements with V and J called. Such tables lack part of the clones; where checked against another copy, unresolved V genes explain under half of the gap, and the rest is unexplained. V, J and clone size reflect that table, while D and trimming were determined from the DNA. Across this sample there are more than 2 million clones, with over 85% seen only once. The leading ten clones occupy approximately 0.13% of the sample.

Concerning this clone: The specificity of this receptor is unknown. No base quality values were provided; no much bigger clone lies one nucleotide off. This sample includes further DNA sequences coding for the same CDR3.

The donors were healthy, HIV-negative adults who had no recently reported acute infections or vaccinations. All donors were Caucasian adults living in Nashville, Tennessee, USA. CD4+ T cells were enriched by magnetic negative selection; naive cells were then positively selected on CD45RA, and the negative fraction formed the memory subset. Blood was collected by leukapheresis, and PBMCs were isolated by Ficoll-Histopaque density gradient centrifugation and then cryopreserved in liquid nitrogen vapor phase. Purity and quantity of every magnetically sorted T cell population were checked by analytical flow cytometry. Genomic DNA was isolated from every sorted fraction and measured by UV absorbance on a Nanodrop 2000c.

The TCR originated in a man aged 18 to 30 in good health. In this chain, TRBV5-1 is recombined with TRBJ2-3, with no confident D gene call. The sequencing input was naive CD4+ T cells sorted from blood. Read against the paper, the sample's cell subset or site label means: CD45RA+ positively selected. The DNA sequence is as follows: TGCGCCAGCAGCTTGGCCGTCAGCACAGATACGCAGTATTTT. Translation gives CASSLAVSTDTQYF.